The clone carrying this T cell receptor beta chain was counted between two and nine times. The antigen is unknown. The junction and the germline gene differ at one end; a read error may be behind it. These data originate in a study of PD-1 blockade in mismatch repair-deficient tumors. General observations from the study: After pembrolizumab, tumor-resident clones rose rapidly, then generally contracted before radiologic responses.

CDR3 length: 13 amino acids. Germline-derived CDR1 and CDR2 are SGHRS and YFSETQ. Time point reported: 10-day in vitro stimulation with candidate mutation-associated neoantigen peptide 1. Each of several ELISpot-reactive candidate peptides was used for roughly nine-day stimulation. Clone fold changes were calculated against an identical culture without peptide. Repertoires were generated with immunoSEQ multiplex PCR, while TCRdb's copy carries only in-frame clones and drops some. The sample holds about 9,200 clones, about 90% seen once. The source is an adult with mismatch repair-deficient cancer. The sequencing used cells cultured in vitro, collected from a patient treated with pembrolizumab. This rearrangement joins TRBV5-1 to TRBJ1-1; D remains ambiguous. The CDR3 loop reads CASRFDGNTEAFF. The CDR3 nucleotides read TGCGCCAGCCGCTTCGACGGGAACACTGAAGCTTTCTTT.